The clone carrying this T cell receptor (beta chain) was found once. The sample belongs to a study of blood T cell repertoires in COVID-19. Across the study: Sites across the United States, Italy and Spain contributed samples from acute and convalescent COVID-19.

Original data processing: Reference gene primer amplification gave estimated nucleated cell counts. Profiled with immunoSEQ multiplex PCR; TCRdb holds only in-frame clones, not every one. D and trimming were read from the DNA, whereas the V and J calls and clone size are those reported in that table. The table has about 170,000 clones, around nine tenths seen once. V dropped 4 bases and J dropped 10; count of bases not matched to a gene: 8. The germline V gene has CDR1 GTSNPN and CDR2 SVGIG (reference sequence). This CDR3 comprises 14 residues. The source material was PBMCs or T cells enriched from blood (not recorded which). This TCR came from a woman younger than 35 who had recovered from COVID-19. The chain links TRBV30 to TRBJ1-6; 9 bases map to TRBD1. CDR3 sequence reads: CAWTLGQGGSPLHF. The CDR3 bases are TGTGCCTGGACTTTGGGACAGGGAGGATCACCCCTCCACTTT.